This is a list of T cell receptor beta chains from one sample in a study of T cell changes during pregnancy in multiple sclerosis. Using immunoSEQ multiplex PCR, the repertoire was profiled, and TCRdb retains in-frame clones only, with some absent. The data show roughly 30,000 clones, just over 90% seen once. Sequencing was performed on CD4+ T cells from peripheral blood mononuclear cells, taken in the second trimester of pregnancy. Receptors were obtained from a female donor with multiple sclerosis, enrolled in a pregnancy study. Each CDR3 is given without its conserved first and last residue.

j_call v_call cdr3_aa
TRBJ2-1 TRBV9 ASSVSGRDNEQF
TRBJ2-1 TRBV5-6 ASSVWDNYNEQF
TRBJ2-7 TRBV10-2 ASSDWGTLSSYEQY
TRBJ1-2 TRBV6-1 ASSEGGSDGYT
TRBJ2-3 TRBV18 ASSPLPRTSGSADTQY
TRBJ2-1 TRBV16 ASVGSRLNNEQF
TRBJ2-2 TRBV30 AWTRILPGELF
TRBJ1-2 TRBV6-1 ASSDRDRAYGYT
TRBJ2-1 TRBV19 ASSSHDRVGNEQF
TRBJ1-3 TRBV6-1 ASSGYGTGNTIY
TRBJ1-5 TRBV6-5 ASRRAAGRNQPQH
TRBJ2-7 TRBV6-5 ASTPQGQHEQY
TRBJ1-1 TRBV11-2 ASSRTGGTEAF
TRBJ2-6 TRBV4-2 ASSPTLLAGAGANVLT
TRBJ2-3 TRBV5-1 ASSPMTSGKTDTQY
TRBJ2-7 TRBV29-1 SVEEVGTGSYEQY
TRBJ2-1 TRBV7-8 ASSHTQGRNEQF
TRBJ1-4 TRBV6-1 ASGERGRGEKLF
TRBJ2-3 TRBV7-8 ASSLRVGRGADTQY
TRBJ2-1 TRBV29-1 SVSARGSRGNEQF
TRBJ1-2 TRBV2 ASSGFSGRGISGYT
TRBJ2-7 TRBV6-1 ASSVPFGTSGRHEQY
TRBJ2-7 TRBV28 ASSPPQPGEQY
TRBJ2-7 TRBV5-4 ASSVTGGAEQY
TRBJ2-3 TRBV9 ASSPLAGALDTQY
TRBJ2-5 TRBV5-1 ASSDLGSQY
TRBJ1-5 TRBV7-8 ASSSGTGFFSNQPQH
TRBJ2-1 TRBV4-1 ASSQDERQGKF
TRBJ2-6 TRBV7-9 ASSPDRVGANVLT
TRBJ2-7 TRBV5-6 ASSGRGRAYEQY
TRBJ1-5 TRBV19 ASKGQARGLPQH
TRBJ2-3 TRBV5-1 ASSRGLRTDTQY
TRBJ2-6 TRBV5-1 ASSLTPPGSSGANVLT